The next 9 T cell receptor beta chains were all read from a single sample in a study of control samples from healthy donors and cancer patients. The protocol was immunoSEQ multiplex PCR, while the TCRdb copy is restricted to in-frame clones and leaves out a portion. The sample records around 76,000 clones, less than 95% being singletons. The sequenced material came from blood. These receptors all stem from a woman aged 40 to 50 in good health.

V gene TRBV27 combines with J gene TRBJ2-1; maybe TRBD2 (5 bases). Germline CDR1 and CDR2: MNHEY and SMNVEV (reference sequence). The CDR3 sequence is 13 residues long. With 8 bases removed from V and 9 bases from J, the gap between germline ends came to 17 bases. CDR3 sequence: CASALNAAGEQFF. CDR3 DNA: TGTGCCAGCGCCCTAAATGCGGCGGGTGAGCAGTTCTTC.

The chain's CDR3 is CAWAGGSVNTEAFF. As DNA, the CDR3 is TGTGCCTGGGCCGGAGGTAGTGTGAACACTGAAGCTTTCTTT. The chain employs TRBV30 and TRBJ1-1, with D unresolved. The CDR3 runs to 14 residues. The germline V and J ends were trimmed by 5 bases and 0 bases, with 13 bases remaining between them. The V gene's germline CDR1 is GTSNPN and CDR2 SVGIG (reference sequence).

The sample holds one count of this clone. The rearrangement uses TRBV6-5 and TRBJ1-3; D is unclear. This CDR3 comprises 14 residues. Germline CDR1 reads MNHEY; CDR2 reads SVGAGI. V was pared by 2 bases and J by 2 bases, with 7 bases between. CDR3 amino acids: CASSYGRTGNTIYF. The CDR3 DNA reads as TGTGCCAGCAGTTACGGACGAACTGGAAACACCATATATTTT.

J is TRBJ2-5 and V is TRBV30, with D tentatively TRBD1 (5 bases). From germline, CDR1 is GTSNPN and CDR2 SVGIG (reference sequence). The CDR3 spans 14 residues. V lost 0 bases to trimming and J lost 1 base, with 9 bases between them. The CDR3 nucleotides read TGTGCCTGGAGTGTATCGGACACCCAAGAGACCCAGTACTTC. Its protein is CAWSVSDTQETQYF.

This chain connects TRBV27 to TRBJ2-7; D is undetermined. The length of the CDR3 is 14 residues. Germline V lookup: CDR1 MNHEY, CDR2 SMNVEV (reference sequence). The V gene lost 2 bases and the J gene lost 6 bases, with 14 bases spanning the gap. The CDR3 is CASSLNPDLSEQYF. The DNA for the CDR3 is TGTGCCAGCAGTTTAAACCCCGACCTCTCCGAGCAGTACTTC.

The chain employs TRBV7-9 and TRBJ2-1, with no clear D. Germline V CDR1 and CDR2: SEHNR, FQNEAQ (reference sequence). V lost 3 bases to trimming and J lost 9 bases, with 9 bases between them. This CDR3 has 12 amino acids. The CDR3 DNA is TGTGCCAGCAGCTTGTTTAACAGTGAGCAGTTCTTC. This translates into CASSLFNSEQFF.

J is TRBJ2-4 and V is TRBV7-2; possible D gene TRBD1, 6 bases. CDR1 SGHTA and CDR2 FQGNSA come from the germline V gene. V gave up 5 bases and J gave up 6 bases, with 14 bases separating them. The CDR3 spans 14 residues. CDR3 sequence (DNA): TGTGCCAGCAGCCTTCGACAGGAGAGAAACATTCAGTACTTC. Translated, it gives CASSLRQERNIQYF.

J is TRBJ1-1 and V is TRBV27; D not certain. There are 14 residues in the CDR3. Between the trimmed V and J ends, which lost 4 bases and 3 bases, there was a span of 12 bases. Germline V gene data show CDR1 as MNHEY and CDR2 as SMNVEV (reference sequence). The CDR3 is CASSYNSLHTEAFF. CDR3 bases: TGTGCCAGCAGTTATAACAGCTTGCACACTGAAGCTTTCTTT.

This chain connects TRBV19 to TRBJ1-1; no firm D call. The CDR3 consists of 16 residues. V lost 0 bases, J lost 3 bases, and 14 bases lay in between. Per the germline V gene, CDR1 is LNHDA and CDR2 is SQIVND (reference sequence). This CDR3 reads CASSIEKGFQDTEAFF. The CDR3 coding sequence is TGTGCCAGTAGTATAGAGAAAGGTTTTCAGGACACTGAAGCTTTCTTT.